This record looks at one T cell receptor (beta chain) sequence and its context. This sample was taken from a study of blood T cell repertoires in COVID-19. In the authors' workflow: Amplification from reference gene primers served as the basis for estimated nucleated cell counts. Some clones are missing from TCRdb's copy, which holds only in-frame ones; the method was immunoSEQ multiplex PCR. The DNA gave D and trimming, while V, J and clone size come from that table. This sample has about 45,000 clones, with about 83% found just once. Per the germline V gene, CDR1 is SGHNT and CDR2 is YYREEE (reference sequence). Trimming removed 3 bases at V and 2 bases at J, with 14 bases between. The CDR3 length is 15 residues.

This rearrangement joins TRBV5-4 to TRBJ2-5; possibly TRBD1 for D (6 bases). This clonotype originated in a man older than 75 in a cohort sampled during active COVID-19. Material: peripheral blood. The DNA for the CDR3 is TGTGCCAGCAGCTCCCCTGGGACACTACAAGAGACCCAGTACTTC. This translates into CASSSPGTLQETQYF.